This T cell receptor (beta chain) was recorded in a study of blood T cells in healthy people across ages. PCR was performed a second time for 7 to 11 cycles using a sample-barcoded 5' primer and a J-beta primer mix. TCRdb processed the 5' RACE reads anew with MiXCR; each CDR3 protein has one entry. The sample records 720,000 or so distinct CDR3 sequences, 40% to 45% being singletons. This receptor was obtained from an elderly man in good health. Sequenced material: blood.

CDR3 residues: CASSQQTGYSNEKLFF. DNA for the CDR3: TGCGCCAGCAGCCAACAAACAGGGTATTCTAATGAAAAACTGTTTTTT. The chain joins TRBV4-3 to TRBJ1-4, with D perhaps TRBD1 (6 bases). This CDR3 comprises 16 residues. Germline V gene data show CDR1 as LGHNA and CDR2 as YSLEER. Between the trimmed V and J ends, which lost 2 bases and 3 bases, there was a span of 13 bases.